The 30 T cell receptor beta chains below all came from one sample that was sequenced in a study of T cells generated in artificial thymic organoids. Organoids aggregated human HSPCs with DLL1-transduced murine MS5 stromal cells. FACS-sorted CD34+CD3- hematopoietic stem and progenitor cells, with residual T cells removed, seeded the organoids. These TCRs' antigens remain unknown. TCRalpha and TCRbeta libraries were amplified separately by semi-nested PCR with TRAC or TRBC reverse primers. TCRdb called the 5' RACE reads again in MiXCR, with one record for every CDR3 protein. The repertoire holds 5,700 or so distinct CDR3 sequences, with around 25% as singletons. The sequencing input was naive CD8+ T cells grown in artificial thymic organoids from cord blood stem and progenitor cells. Subset: CD3+TCRalphabeta+CD8SP T cells; for blood, CD45RO-CCR7+ naive CD8+ T cells. These receptors were collected from a human donor who gave cord blood stem cells for thymic organoid culture, a cardiac surgery patient who gave postnatal thymus, or a blood donor (not recorded which).

To note about this clonotype: This may be a read error: a much more frequent sequence differs by one nucleotide. The chain couples TRBV7-9 to TRBJ2-7; TRBD2 is a possible D gene (5 bases). The CDR3 sequence is 14 residues long. Germline assignment: CDR1 SEHNR and CDR2 FQNEAQ (reference sequence). In DNA, the CDR3 is TGTGCCAGCAGCTCCGGGGAATCCCCCTACAAGCAGTACTTC. This encodes CASSSGESPYKQYF.

The chain is built from TRBV6-1 and TRBJ1-1; tentatively, D is TRBD1 (5 bases). V was shortened by 5 bases and J by 0 bases, with 13 bases between the two germline ends. The germline gives CDR1 MNHNS, CDR2 SASEGT. The CDR3 is made up of 15 amino acids. This chain's CDR3 is CASSFVGEVNTEAFF. The CDR3 region has the DNA TGTGCCAGCAGTTTTGTGGGGGAAGTGAACACTGAAGCTTTCTTT.

This clonotype is medium-sized. The chain couples TRBV13 to TRBJ2-1, with 9 bases that match TRBD1. In germline, CDR1 is PRHDT, CDR2 FYEKMQ (reference sequence). Losses at the gene ends were 4 bases for V and 6 bases for J; bases not matched to a gene: 7. CDR3 length equals 15 residues. The CDR3 sequence: CASSSPDRGSNEQFF. The CDR3 DNA sequence: TGTGCCAGCAGCTCCCCGGACAGGGGAAGCAATGAGCAGTTCTTC.

This clonotype was found a few times. The rearrangement uses TRBV6-6 and TRBJ2-1, with 8 bases lining up with TRBD1. In germline, CDR1 is MNHNY, CDR2 SVGAGI (reference sequence). Unmatched junction bases numbered 11, after V lost 7 bases and J lost 9 bases. CDR3 length equals 14 residues. CDR3 bases: TGTGCCAGCACCCAGCGACAGGGGAACGGTGAGCAGTTCTTC. Translating gives CASTQRQGNGEQFF.

This clonotype is medium-sized (0.01 to 0.1%). The chain's CDR3 is CATREGRGVRPLHF. The CDR3 DNA follows: TGTGCCACTAGGGAGGGCAGGGGGGTTCGGCCCCTCCACTTT. The genes are TRBV12-3 or TRBV12-4 and TRBJ1-6; 7 nucleotides match TRBD1. With V trimmed by 10 bases and J by 13 bases, 16 bases remained unmatched. CDR3 length: 14 residues.

This clonotype was detected only a few times. V and J are TRBV4-2 and TRBJ2-5, with 9 bases identical to TRBD1. Germline V lookup: CDR1 LGHNA, CDR2 YNFKEQ. V trimming: 4 bases; J trimming: 5 bases; junction bases outside the gene matches: 8. The CDR3 runs 15 residues. CDR3 sequence reads: CASSPGTGRWETQYF. The CDR3 nucleotides read TGTGCCAGCAGCCCCGGGACAGGGAGATGGGAGACCCAGTACTTC.

This clonotype was seen a handful of times. Possible read error: a much larger clone is one base away. The chain combines TRBV4-2 with TRBJ2-3; D may be TRBD1 (6 bases). CDR1 and CDR2 (germline): LGHNA, YNFKEQ. V was pared by 4 bases and J by 1 base, with 12 bases between. The CDR3 extends over 15 amino acids. The chain's CDR3 is CASSRDRTRTDTQYF. The CDR3 DNA reads as TGTGCCAGCAGCCGAGACAGGACCCGCACAGATACGCAGTATTTT.

This chain joins TRBV12-5 and TRBJ1-1; D gene uncertain. V lost 0 bases to trimming and J lost 10 bases, with 9 bases between them. The CDR3 is 12 residues long. The germline gives CDR1 LGHNT, CDR2 FRNRAP. The CDR3 spells CASGLVKEGAFF. The CDR3 coding sequence is TGTGCTAGTGGTTTGGTGAAGGAGGGAGCTTTCTTT.

This clonotype showed up just a few times. V usage is TRBV7-9 and J usage is TRBJ2-1; D remains unclear. The CDR3 sequence is 14 residues long. V lost 8 bases to trimming and J lost 0 bases, with 11 bases between them. Germline values: CDR1 SEHNR, CDR2 FQNEAQ (reference sequence). The CDR3 spells CASGPSSSYNEQFF. CDR3 sequence (DNA): TGTGCCAGCGGACCGAGTAGCTCCTACAATGAGCAGTTCTTC.

Within the sample, this clonotype is medium-sized. The rearrangement links TRBV7-9 to TRBJ2-7; D possibly corresponds to TRBD2 (5 bases). Germline values: CDR1 SEHNR, CDR2 FQNEAQ (reference sequence). The CDR3 covers 14 residues. V lost 4 bases and J lost 2, with 12 bases in between. CDR3 amino acids: CASSSGESPYEQYF. For the CDR3, the DNA is TGTGCCAGCAGCTCCGGGGAATCCCCCTACGAGCAGTACTTC.

This clonotype is deemed medium-sized (0.01 to 0.1%). This sequence joins TRBV4-3 and TRBJ2-1; a weak D match, TRBD1 (5 bases). Trimming stripped 1 base from V and 4 bases from J, with 14 bases between. CDR1 is LGHNA and CDR2 is YSLEER in the germline V gene. The CDR3 length is 16 residues. The CDR3 DNA reads TGCGCCAGCAGCCAAGGTCCGGCCAGGGATTACAATGAGCAGTTCTTC. Translation: CASSQGPARDYNEQFF.

In its sample, this clonotype ranks as large. The rearrangement joins TRBV6-2 or TRBV6-3 to TRBJ2-3; D is ambiguous. Germline assignment: CDR1 MNHEY and CDR2 SVGEGT. The CDR3 sequence is 15 residues long. V was cut by 8 bases and J by 2 bases, with 17 bases left in between. The DNA of the CDR3 is TGTGCCAGCGGGTGTGGGTGCCCGTCCACAGATACGCAGTATTTT. This gives the protein CASGCGCPSTDTQYF.

In its sample, this clonotype ranks as medium-sized. The chain recombines TRBV4-2 with TRBJ2-3; TRBD2 might be the D (6 bases). V dropped 1 base and J dropped 0 bases, with 26 bases sitting between them. CDR1 and CDR2 from the germline V gene are LGHNA and YNFKEQ. CDR3 size: 21 residues. The CDR3: CASSQVWLGRPAKASTDTQYF. In DNA, the CDR3 is TGTGCCAGCAGCCAAGTGTGGCTTGGGAGGCCTGCGAAAGCTAGCACAGATACGCAGTATTTT.

This clonotype was found a few times. The chain couples TRBV28 to TRBJ1-4; a weak D match, TRBD1 (6 bases). The CDR3 spans 16 residues. V was trimmed by 5 bases and J by 0 bases, leaving 13 bases between them. Germline lookup yields CDR1 MDHEN and CDR2 SYDVKM. The CDR3 sequence: CASSPDRSATNEKLFF. The CDR3 DNA reads as TGTGCCAGCAGTCCCGACAGGTCGGCAACTAATGAAAAACTGTTTTTT.

Concerning this clonotype: A much larger clone lies one base from this, so it may be a read error. The rearrangement links TRBV4-3 to TRBJ1-2; TRBD1 matches at 11 bases. The V gene's germline CDR1 is LGHNA and CDR2 YSLEER. The CDR3 runs 17 residues. After removal of 0 bases from V and 6 bases from J, the junction contained 9 bases not matched to a gene. Here the CDR3 reads CASSQERRDRGNHGYTF. CDR3 DNA: TGCGCCAGCAGCCAAGAACGCCGGGACAGGGGGAACCATGGCTACACCTTC.

The V gene is TRBV12-3 or TRBV12-4, the J gene TRBJ2-1; D is perhaps TRBD2 (5 bases). The ends were cut back, 5 bases at V and 6 bases at J, with 11 bases in the middle. This CDR3 has 13 residues. CDR3 nucleotide sequence: TGTGCCAGCAGTATCGTCGGGGTCAATGAGCAGTTCTTC. It codes for CASSIVGVNEQFF.

This clonotype was detected many times. The V and J genes are TRBV7-4 and TRBJ1-2; D ambiguous. V gave up 4 bases and J gave up 5 bases, with 5 bases separating them. Germline V lookup: CDR1 SGHVT, CDR2 SQSDAQ. The CDR3 is 11 amino acids. The CDR3 loop reads CASSSSYGYTF. The DNA for the CDR3 is TGTGCCAGCAGCTCGTCTTATGGCTACACCTTC.

V is TRBV7-2 and J is TRBJ2-5; D is possibly TRBD1 (5 bases). CDR1 SGHTA and CDR2 FQGNSA come from the germline V gene. V gave up 1 base and J gave up 1 base, with 13 bases separating them. The CDR3 runs 16 residues. In DNA, the CDR3 is TGTGCCAGCAGCTTAGTAGGGGCCTGTGCCCAAGAGACCCAGTACTTC. Translating it yields CASSLVGACAQETQYF.

On this clonotype: One base away lies a much larger clone, so this may be a sequencing read error. The chain couples TRBV28 to TRBJ1-1; D not resolved. CDR1 and CDR2 from the germline V gene are MDHEN and SYDVKM. The CDR3 totals 12 residues. Trimming removed 2 bases at V and 6 bases at J, with 7 bases between. The chain's CDR3 is CASSLGFAEAFF. Here the CDR3 DNA reads TGTGCCAGCAGTTTAGGGTTCGCTGAAGCTTTCTTT.

This clonotype is medium-sized. This sequence joins TRBV5-6 and TRBJ2-5; perhaps TRBD2 as D (6 bases). Germline V gene data show CDR1 as SGHDT and CDR2 as YYEEEE. The germline V and J ends were trimmed by 0 bases and 5 bases, with 11 bases remaining between them. This CDR3 is built from 14 residues. Written as DNA, the CDR3 is TGTGCCAGCAGCTTGGGGGGGGTTTGGGAGACCCAGTACTTC. Translation gives CASSLGGVWETQYF.

This clonotype is judged medium-sized. This chain joins TRBV4-1 and TRBJ2-5; 7 bases match TRBD2. Germline V gene data show CDR1 as MGHRA and CDR2 as YSYEKL. Losses at the gene ends were 5 bases for V and 5 bases for J; bases not matched to a gene: 11. This CDR3 contains 15 residues. The CDR3, as DNA: TGCGCCAGCAGCTACTACAGGACTAGAGGGGAGACCCAGTACTTC. Amino acid sequence: CASSYYRTRGETQYF.

This clonotype came up many times. The chain couples TRBV12-3 or TRBV12-4 to TRBJ2-6; tentative D call: TRBD1 (5 bases). V lost 4 bases and J lost 3, with 10 bases in between. The CDR3 length is 15 residues. The CDR3 sequence: CASSSRVLGANVLTF. As DNA, the CDR3 is TGTGCCAGCAGTTCCAGGGTACTTGGGGCCAACGTCCTGACTTTC.

This clonotype has only a few counts. The chain recombines TRBV10-3 with TRBJ2-1; 9 nucleotides agree with TRBD2. Germline-derived CDR1 and CDR2 are ENHRY and SYGVKD. V dropped 1 base and J dropped 6; count of bases not matched to a gene: 4. The CDR3 length is 15 residues. The CDR3 sequence is CAISECGRAGNEQFF. CDR3 nucleotides: TGTGCCATCAGTGAGTGCGGGAGGGCAGGCAATGAGCAGTTCTTC.

This clonotype is deemed medium-sized. The chain is built from TRBV2 and TRBJ2-5; 7 nucleotides match TRBD1. The CDR3 has 13 amino acids. J gave up 2 bases and V 8 bases, and 5 bases lay outside the gene matches. Germline CDR1 is SNHLY and CDR2 is FYNNEI. As DNA, the CDR3 is TGTGCCAGCCAGAACAGGGGTCAAGAGACCCAGTACTTC. This codes for CASQNRGQETQYF.

Only a few counts were recorded for this clonotype. A read error is possible here, since a much larger clone lies one base away. This CDR3 reads CASSFSGYFASYEQYF. For the CDR3, the DNA is TGCGCCAGCAGCTTTTCGGGATACTTTGCTTCCTACGAGCAGTACTTC. V is TRBV5-1 and J is TRBJ2-7; a possible D gene is TRBD2 (5 bases). The V and J ends lost 2 bases and 1 base respectively, with 16 bases between them. Germline V lookup: CDR1 SGHRS, CDR2 YFSETQ. The CDR3 covers 16 residues.

A few counts support this clonotype. The J gene is TRBJ2-5, the V gene TRBV10-3; TRBD2 is a possible D gene (6 bases). The CDR3 has 14 amino acids. The germline V and J ends were trimmed by 6 bases and 1 base, with 12 bases remaining between them. Germline-derived CDR1 and CDR2 are ENHRY and SYGVKD. The CDR3 loop is CAIRCCGTQETQYF. In DNA form, the CDR3 reads TGTGCCATCAGATGCTGCGGGACCCAAGAGACCCAGTACTTC.

For this clonotype: This may be a read error: a much more frequent sequence differs by one nucleotide. The V call is TRBV11-2, the J call TRBJ1-5; D unresolved. Germline CDR1 reads SGHAT; CDR2 reads FQNNGV. Trimming took 5 bases from V and 7 from J, leaving 12 bases between them. CDR3 length equals 13 residues. Written as DNA, the CDR3 is TGTGCCAGCAGCGCGTACCTCAGCCAGCCCCAGCATTTT. Translated: CASSAYLSQPQHF.

This clonotype is categorized as medium-sized. The chain links TRBV7-2 to TRBJ2-3; TRBD1 aligns across 7 bases. Germline assignment: CDR1 SGHTA and CDR2 FQGNSA. The CDR3 is 15 amino acids. Unmatched junction bases numbered 7, after V lost 4 bases and J lost 3 bases. The CDR3 here is CASSSQGLRTDTQYF. The CDR3 nucleotides read TGTGCCAGCAGCTCACAGGGGCTGAGGACAGATACGCAGTATTTT.

This clonotype has more than one count but fewer than ten. A much larger clone differs by one base, so this may be a read error. The chain employs TRBV5-5 and TRBJ1-1; D might be TRBD1 (5 bases). This CDR3 spans 16 amino acids. V gave up 4 bases and J gave up 5 bases, with 21 bases separating them. Germline CDR1 reads SGHKS; CDR2 reads YYEKEE (reference sequence). CDR3 in amino acids: CASSPRHGGRGTEAFF. The CDR3 DNA sequence: TGTGCCAGCAGCCCAAGACACGGGGGTCGAGGGACTGAAGCTTTCTTT. Combining the CDR3 with reference TRBV5-5 and TRBJ1-1 gives the whole variable domain DAGVTQSPTHLIKTRGQQVTLRCSPISGHKSVSWYQQVLGQGPQFIFQYYEKEERGRGNFPDRFSARQFPNYSSELNVNALLLGDSALYLCASSPRHGGRGTEAFFGQGTRLTVV.

This clonotype was detected ten times or more. This chain links TRBV9 with TRBJ2-2; D gene uncertain. The length of the CDR3 is 13 residues. Trimming shortened V by 0 bases and J by 6 bases, and 6 bases separated the two germline ends. From germline, CDR1 is SGDLS and CDR2 YYNGEE. The CDR3 DNA reads TGTGCCAGCAGCGTAGTCCCATCCGGGGAGCTGTTTTTT. This encodes CASSVVPSGELFF.